This T cell receptor (beta chain) was found in a study of shared clonotypes between healthy human individuals. About the study: For every donor, three CD4 naive, three CD4 memory, two CD8 naive and one CD8 memory plates were used.

In the original workflow: ImmunoSEQ only sent back junction sequences with no quality scores, so filtering was done differently. TCRdb keeps only in-frame clones here, not all; method: immunoSEQ multiplex PCR. The D gene and trimming were derived from the DNA, and the V and J assignments and clone size from that table. The data show over a million clones, 95% to 97% seen once. Germline CDR1 SQVTM, CDR2 ANQGSEA. CDR3 length: 13 residues. V lost 5 bases to trimming and J lost 1 base, with 11 bases between them. The sequencing sample was made of naive CD4+ T cells sorted from blood. The subset was: CD45RA+ positively selected. The receptor comes from a man between 25 and 39 years old in good health. The J gene is TRBJ1-1, the V gene TRBV29-1; no clear D. CDR3 coding DNA: TGCAGCGTTCTTTCGCAGGCGAACACTGAAGCTTTCTTT. This codes for CSVLSQANTEAFF.